The TCR beta chain under discussion was sequenced for a study of blood T cells in healthy people across ages (dated by TCRdb to about 2015). About the investigation overall: Template switching captured roughly one uniquely barcoded TCR beta cDNA molecule per two T cells in model experiments. The study measured age-related changes in TCR beta repertoire diversity using deep sequencing normalized with unique cDNA molecular identifiers. The donors were divided into four age groups: young (average around 16 years), middle-aged (about 39), aged (approximately 64) and long-lived (roughly 82). To avoid experimental bias, donors of different ages were spread randomly across the sequencing lanes. For two donors (one aged 18 to 30 and one aged 80 or older), the study analyzed two additional independent replicas of 1 million unique cDNA reads from the same blood draw. Overall study outcomes, separate from this receptor: Estimates of total diversity based on one million sequenced T cells were regarded as lower bounds and as underestimates. The percentage of naive T cells measured by flow cytometry correlated strongly with observed TCR beta diversity. Compared with the aged group, the long-lived group had more naive CD4+ T cells, fewer expanded clones and increased TCR diversity, suggesting age selection. Because the CMV infection status of the donors was unknown, age-related changes in expanded clonotypes may potentially have been confounded. As age increased, observed TCR beta diversity per million T cells dropped in a roughly linear way, and a significant reduction was already evident by age about 40. Because profiling used bulk unsorted PBMCs, naive and antigen-experienced compartments could not be compared conclusively.

Donors were 40 or so systemically healthy Caucasian individuals from Russia aged about 6 to 100 years. Each donor gave 8 to 10 milliliters of peripheral blood, drawn into EDTA-treated Vacutainer tubes. Ficoll-Paque density-gradient centrifugation was used to isolate PBMCs, with at least 6.5 million obtained per sample. Total RNA, at least 6 micrograms per sample, was extracted from PBMCs with Trizol reagent. Naive CD45RAhigh/CD27high T cell percentages were measured by flow cytometry on a PBMC aliquot from every donor. The library was prepared using 5' RACE. Sequenced on an Illumina HiSeq 2500. The second PCR ran for roughly 7 to 11 cycles and used a J-beta primer mix along with a sample-barcoded 5' primer. A template-switch 5' adaptor carrying 12 random nucleotides introduced a unique molecular identifier onto each TCR beta cDNA molecule. At least 3 million CDR3-containing paired-end reads were obtained from each sample. The Mint cDNA synthesis kit, primed by a TRBC-specific oligonucleotide, was used to synthesize first-strand cDNA from all RNA. Following uracil-DNA glycosylase treatment, all cDNA underwent a first 18-cycle PCR with the universal primers M1SS and BC2_uni_R. The study's own analysis went as follows. For normalization, 1 million high-quality reads, each with a distinct molecular identifier, were randomly selected from each sample. Instead of being binned into consensus sequences, reads with shared molecular identifiers were discarded. CDR3 identification, clonotype clustering and error correction used MiTCR with a Q25 quality threshold and the strictest error-elimination algorithm. Lower-bound total TCR beta diversity was estimated with a nonparametric unseen species model using Euler transformation. The public reads were run again by TCRdb, first through fastp at Q25 and then through MiXCR, and only productive beta chains were kept. Each entry merges the rows of one CDR3 protein and shows their most common DNA and genes. The V and J calls, along with clone size, are taken from TCRdb and not from the paper's own processing. The sample table contains about 830,000 distinct CDR3 sequences; only one count was recorded for roughly 60% of them. Jointly, the top ten make up 20% to 25% of the sample.

Turning to this clonotype: Its binding antigen is unknown. Nothing much larger sits one base from this clone, and base qualities are not available.

At the junction V is shortened by 6 bases and J by 3 bases; bases outside the gene matches: 9. The CDR3, cysteine through phenylalanine, is 17 amino acids long. Kept here is only the CDR3 DNA, which spans 51 bases and is read in frame from base 1. The clonotype comes from a man aged 25-40 years in good health. The chain is encoded by TRBV12-3 or TRBV12-4 joined to TRBJ2-6; 9 central nucleotides agree with TRBD2. Sequenced input: blood. The CDR3: CASSTTGLAYGANVLTF. The sequence in DNA is TGTGCCAGCAGCACGACGGGACTAGCCTATGGGGCCAACGTCCTGACTTTC.